This record concerns one T cell receptor (beta chain) sequence. Its antigen is currently unknown. With 4 bases removed from V and 0 bases from J, the gap between germline ends came to 12 bases. This CDR3 spans 15 amino acids. CDR1 and CDR2 from the germline V gene are SGHVS and FNYEAQ. These data belong to a study of T cell repertoires in cytomegalovirus infection. TCRdb called the reads again in MiXCR, with one record for every CDR3 protein. The table lists hundreds of thousands of distinct CDR3 sequences, 22% of them singletons. Notes on the study in general: HLA-C-restricted, CMV-specific TCR beta clonotypes were dominant ex vivo.

This chain uses TRBV7-6 with TRBJ1-1; D perhaps matches TRBD1 (6 bases). The TCR originated in a human donor in good health (CMV status not recorded). Some clones in this sample may be carry-over from other donors' samples. What was sequenced was CD8+ T cells from PBMCs. Here the CDR3 DNA reads TGTGCCAGCAGCTCCGGTAACAGGGTGAACACTGAAGCTTTCTTT. Its protein is CASSSGNRVNTEAFF.